The clone carrying this TCR beta chain has a handful of counts. Its antigen is still unknown. This sample was taken from a study of Graves' ophthalmopathy and Graves' hyperthyroidism. Overall study findings and caveats: The blood repertoire also included most expanded thyroid clonotypes above 0.001 frequency. Its predictions of ophthalmopathy progression gave the model 55% to 71% sensitivity and about 72% specificity.

CDR1 SGHDN and CDR2 FVKESK come from the germline V gene. The CDR3 is 17 residues long. The V and J ends lost 4 bases and 3 bases, in that order; junction bases with no gene match: 12. Moderately to severely active ophthalmopathy under 3 months, CAS at least 3, NOSPECS at least 4. RNA transcripts served as template for amplifying TCR beta CDR3 sequences. RT-PCR with HTBI primers came first, then second-round multiplex PCR. In TCRdb, the multiplex PCR reads were re-called with MiXCR into one record per CDR3 protein. The top ten clones hold around half of a sample with about 240,000 distinct CDR3 sequences, about 46% of them seen once.

The sample taken for sequencing was peripheral blood. The chain employs TRBV14 and TRBJ2-7; 10 bases fit TRBD1. The sequence was obtained from an adult man with Graves' ophthalmopathy. CDR3 loop: CASSPVVGGTGDYEQYF. In DNA, the CDR3 is TGTGCCAGCAGCCCCGTGGTTGGGGGGACAGGGGACTACGAGCAGTACTTC.